This is a list of T cell receptor beta chains from one sample in a study of blood T cell repertoires in COVID-19. The method was immunoSEQ multiplex PCR; TCRdb's version includes in-frame clones alone and lacks a portion of them. This table holds some 200,000 clones, around 81% found once. The sequencing input was peripheral blood. Receptors originate from a woman older than 75 with COVID-19, enrolled during active disease. The CDR3 runs from the conserved cysteine through the conserved F or W. The order of the fields is V gene, D gene, J gene, CDR3 DNA, CDR3 protein. D genes are given only for firm matches.

V gene: TRBV19; D gene: TRBD2; J gene: TRBJ2-1; CDR3 DNA: TGTGCCAGTGGCGAAAGGAGCGGGGACAATGAGCAGTTCTTC; CDR3 protein: CASGERSGDNEQFF
V gene: TRBV5-1; D gene: .; J gene: TRBJ2-7; CDR3 DNA: TGCGCCAGCAGCTTGGGACAGTCGGGGGTACTTACGCGGGAGCAGTACTTC; CDR3 protein: CASSLGQSGVLTREQYF
V gene: TRBV6-5; D gene: TRBD2; J gene: TRBJ2-3; CDR3 DNA: TGTGCCAGCAGTTACTCTCCAGCGGGAGGCACAGATACGCAGTATTTT; CDR3 protein: CASSYSPAGGTDTQYF
V gene: TRBV27; D gene: TRBD1; J gene: TRBJ1-4; CDR3 DNA: TGTGCCAGCAGACGACAGGGGCAAACTAATGAAAAACTGTTTTTT; CDR3 protein: CASRRQGQTNEKLFF
V gene: TRBV4-2; D gene: .; J gene: TRBJ2-7; CDR3 DNA: TGTGCCAGCAGCCAAGATCAAGGGGGGGCGTGGGAGCAGTACTTC; CDR3 protein: CASSQDQGGAWEQYF
V gene: TRBV4-3; D gene: TRBD2; J gene: TRBJ2-3; CDR3 DNA: TGCGCCAGCAGCCCGACGTGGACTAGCGGGGGAATAGGGGGAGATACGCAGTATTTT; CDR3 protein: CASSPTWTSGGIGGDTQYF
V gene: TRBV7-3; D gene: .; J gene: TRBJ2-5; CDR3 DNA: TGTGCCAGCAGCTTATCCCTCCAAGAGACCCAGTACTTC; CDR3 protein: CASSLSLQETQYF
V gene: TRBV3-1/TRBV3-2; D gene: .; J gene: TRBJ2-7; CDR3 DNA: TGTGCCAGCAGCCAGCGGGATTACGAGCAGTACTTC; CDR3 protein: CASSQRDYEQYF
V gene: TRBV10-3; D gene: TRBD2; J gene: TRBJ2-3; CDR3 DNA: TGTGCCATCAGTGACCCAGCGGGGGGGAATACGCAGTATTTT; CDR3 protein: CAISDPAGGNTQYF
V gene: TRBV7-9; D gene: .; J gene: TRBJ2-7; CDR3 DNA: TGTGCCAGCAGTCGTCGGGACTCCTACGAGCAGTACTTC; CDR3 protein: CASSRRDSYEQYF